A selection of T cell receptor beta chains follows, all from one sample in a study of shared clonotypes between healthy human individuals. Using immunoSEQ multiplex PCR, the repertoire was profiled, and TCRdb retains in-frame clones only, with some absent. Of about half a million clones listed, roughly 80% are singletons. The sequenced material came from PBMCs. The receptor set was obtained from a woman aged 40 to 50 in good health. Some clones in this sample may be carry-over from other donors' samples. Each CDR3 is given with its conserved first and last residue. D genes are given only for firm matches. A clone size is listed for some rows: how often the clone was seen (once, few, many), or a class if it is expanded.

cdr3_nt: TGTGCCAGCAGACTTCAGGGAGGGCTAGGCTACACCTTT
cdr3_aa: CASRLQGGLGYTF
clone_size: -
v_call: TRBV28
d_call: -
j_call: TRBJ1-2

cdr3_nt: TGCAGCGTCAGAAGGGGTTCCTACGAGCAGTACTTC
cdr3_aa: CSVRRGSYEQYF
clone_size: few
v_call: TRBV29-1
d_call: -
j_call: TRBJ2-7

cdr3_nt: TGTGCCAGCAGCTTACGGGACACATATAGCAATCAGCCCCAGCATTTT
cdr3_aa: CASSLRDTYSNQPQHF
clone_size: once
v_call: TRBV7-2
d_call: -
j_call: TRBJ1-5

cdr3_nt: TGCGCCAGCAGCTTTGGGCCCAGACGTATGAACACCGGGGAGCTGTTTTTT
cdr3_aa: CASSFGPRRMNTGELFF
clone_size: -
v_call: TRBV5-1
d_call: -
j_call: TRBJ2-2

cdr3_nt: TGTGCCAGCACGACTCAGCTCTCTGGGGCCAACGTCCTGACTTTC
cdr3_aa: CASTTQLSGANVLTF
clone_size: -
v_call: TRBV5-4
d_call: -
j_call: TRBJ2-6

cdr3_nt: TGTGCCAGCAGCCCTACTGTCGGGGGCACAGATACGCAGTATTTT
cdr3_aa: CASSPTVGGTDTQYF
clone_size: once
v_call: TRBV7-2
d_call: -
j_call: TRBJ2-3

cdr3_nt: TGTGCCAGCAGCCATAGGACTAGCGGGAGATTCGGTGATACCCAGTACTTC
cdr3_aa: CASSHRTSGRFGDTQYF
clone_size: -
v_call: TRBV7-9
d_call: TRBD2
j_call: TRBJ2-5

cdr3_nt: TGTGCCACCACTTCGGGACAGGGGGCCGAGCAGTACTTC
cdr3_aa: CATTSGQGAEQYF
clone_size: -
v_call: TRBV15
d_call: TRBD1
j_call: TRBJ2-7

cdr3_nt: TGTGCCAGCAGCTTAGGGGCTGGGACCAATACGCAGTATTTT
cdr3_aa: CASSLGAGTNTQYF
clone_size: -
v_call: TRBV7-9
d_call: -
j_call: TRBJ2-3

cdr3_nt: TGTGCCAGCAGCTTAGATCCGGTGGCAGAGCCCCAGCATTTT
cdr3_aa: CASSLDPVAEPQHF
clone_size: -
v_call: TRBV7-6
d_call: -
j_call: TRBJ1-5

cdr3_nt: TGTGCCAGCAATGTGGGGGGCGATCAGCCCCAGCATTTT
cdr3_aa: CASNVGGDQPQHF
clone_size: -
v_call: TRBV6-1
d_call: -
j_call: TRBJ1-5

cdr3_nt: TGTGCCAGCAGCAAGCCTAGCGGGAGAGGGGGGGAGCAGTACTTC
cdr3_aa: CASSKPSGRGGEQYF
clone_size: -
v_call: TRBV7-8
d_call: TRBD2
j_call: TRBJ2-7

cdr3_nt: TGCGCCAGCAGCGGTCCGGTGAACACTGAAGCTTTCTTT
cdr3_aa: CASSGPVNTEAFF
clone_size: few
v_call: TRBV5-1
d_call: -
j_call: TRBJ1-1

cdr3_nt: TGTGCCAGCAGCCCGCGGGGAAGTGACCTCCCCTATGGCTACACCTTC
cdr3_aa: CASSPRGSDLPYGYTF
clone_size: -
v_call: TRBV7-8
d_call: -
j_call: TRBJ1-2

cdr3_nt: TGTGCCAGCAGTTTATTCGGCACATATCTTTGGGAGCAGTACTTC
cdr3_aa: CASSLFGTYLWEQYF
clone_size: -
v_call: TRBV28
d_call: -
j_call: TRBJ2-7

cdr3_nt: TGTGCCAGCAGCCCTACGGCCTACGAGCAGTACTTC
cdr3_aa: CASSPTAYEQYF
clone_size: few
v_call: TRBV7-9
d_call: -
j_call: TRBJ2-7

cdr3_nt: TGTGCCTGGAGTGTACTTTTCGGACAGCACTACTTC
cdr3_aa: CAWSVLFGQHYF
clone_size: -
v_call: TRBV30
d_call: -
j_call: TRBJ2-7

cdr3_nt: TGTGCCAGCAGGGCTAGCTTAGGGACCGGGGAGCTGTTTTTT
cdr3_aa: CASRASLGTGELFF
clone_size: -
v_call: TRBV28
d_call: -
j_call: TRBJ2-2

cdr3_nt: TGCGCCAGCAGCTCGGCTAGCGGACCGACAGAAGCTTTCTTT
cdr3_aa: CASSSASGPTEAFF
clone_size: -
v_call: TRBV5-1
d_call: -
j_call: TRBJ1-1

cdr3_nt: TGTGCCAGCAGCTTAGGGGGGCAGACCAAAAACATTCAGTACTTC
cdr3_aa: CASSLGGQTKNIQYF
clone_size: -
v_call: TRBV7-8
d_call: -
j_call: TRBJ2-4

cdr3_nt: TGTGCCTGGAGCGCCACCCGGGACGGAAATTCACCCCTCCACTTT
cdr3_aa: CAWSATRDGNSPLHF
clone_size: -
v_call: TRBV30
d_call: -
j_call: TRBJ1-6

cdr3_nt: TGCGGGGGACTAGCGGCCTACGAGCAGTACTTC
cdr3_aa: CGGLAAYEQYF
clone_size: -
v_call: TRBV20-1
d_call: TRBD2
j_call: TRBJ2-7

cdr3_nt: TGTGCCAGCAGTCGCACAGGGGCTGGGGCCAACGTCCTGACTTTC
cdr3_aa: CASSRTGAGANVLTF
clone_size: -
v_call: TRBV6-6
d_call: TRBD1
j_call: TRBJ2-6

cdr3_nt: TGTGCCAGCAGTGGGGGACAGGGGGACACAGATACGCAGTATTTT
cdr3_aa: CASSGGQGDTDTQYF
clone_size: -
v_call: TRBV6-4
d_call: TRBD1
j_call: TRBJ2-3

cdr3_nt: TGTGCCAGTAGGCCTGGGCCAGGGGGGGCCGGGGAGCTGTTTTTT
cdr3_aa: CASRPGPGGAGELFF
clone_size: -
v_call: TRBV19
d_call: -
j_call: TRBJ2-2

cdr3_nt: TGTGCCAGCAGTTACCAAAGCTATGGCTACACCTTC
cdr3_aa: CASSYQSYGYTF
clone_size: -
v_call: TRBV6-6
d_call: -
j_call: TRBJ1-2

cdr3_nt: TGTGCCAGCAGTCAACCAGGGGGCGTAAACTCCTACGAGCAGTACTTC
cdr3_aa: CASSQPGGVNSYEQYF
clone_size: many
v_call: TRBV25-1
d_call: TRBD1
j_call: TRBJ2-7

cdr3_nt: TGTGCCACCAGCAGAGATCAAGCGGGCCATGAGCAGTTCTTC
cdr3_aa: CATSRDQAGHEQFF
clone_size: -
v_call: TRBV15
d_call: -
j_call: TRBJ2-1

cdr3_nt: TGTGCCAGCAGTGAAGCGCCGGCTGTAAGTTACCTTTGGCAGCCCCAGCATTTT
cdr3_aa: CASSEAPAVSYLWQPQHF
clone_size: -
v_call: TRBV6-1
d_call: -
j_call: TRBJ1-5

cdr3_nt: TGTGCCACCAGCCTCGGTAAATCGATCGACCTGGGAGGCTACACCTTC
cdr3_aa: CATSLGKSIDLGGYTF
clone_size: -
v_call: TRBV15
d_call: -
j_call: TRBJ1-2

cdr3_nt: TGTGCCAGCAGCGGAACAGGGGCGGCTTACAATGAGCAGTTCTTC
cdr3_aa: CASSGTGAAYNEQFF
clone_size: few
v_call: TRBV9
d_call: TRBD1
j_call: TRBJ2-1

cdr3_nt: TGCGCCAGCAGCCAGATGGGACTTACGCAGTATTTT
cdr3_aa: CASSQMGLTQYF
clone_size: -
v_call: TRBV4-1
d_call: -
j_call: TRBJ2-3

cdr3_nt: TGTGCCAGCAGCTTAGGCGGACAGGCGGACGAGCAGTACTTC
cdr3_aa: CASSLGGQADEQYF
clone_size: -
v_call: TRBV11-2
d_call: TRBD1
j_call: TRBJ2-7

cdr3_nt: TGCAGCGTTGCGAACCCCGGACAGGCCATCGAGCAGTACTTC
cdr3_aa: CSVANPGQAIEQYF
clone_size: -
v_call: TRBV29-1
d_call: TRBD1
j_call: TRBJ2-7

cdr3_nt: TGTGCCAGCAGTCCACCCGACTTACAAGAGACCCAGTACTTC
cdr3_aa: CASSPPDLQETQYF
clone_size: many
v_call: TRBV27
d_call: -
j_call: TRBJ2-5

cdr3_nt: TGTGCCAGCAGCTTAAACGGAAACTATGGCTACACCTTC
cdr3_aa: CASSLNGNYGYTF
clone_size: -
v_call: TRBV11-1
d_call: -
j_call: TRBJ1-2

cdr3_nt: TGTGCCAGCAGCTTAGAACCAACAACAGGCTACACCTTC
cdr3_aa: CASSLEPTTGYTF
clone_size: -
v_call: TRBV7-2
d_call: -
j_call: TRBJ1-2

cdr3_nt: TGCGCCAGCAGCCAAGGGACTAGCAATTCCTACGAGCAGTACTTC
cdr3_aa: CASSQGTSNSYEQYF
clone_size: once
v_call: TRBV4-1
d_call: TRBD2
j_call: TRBJ2-7

cdr3_nt: TGTGCCAGCAGTTTGGTTGGACAGGGCTACGAGCAGTACTTC
cdr3_aa: CASSLVGQGYEQYF
clone_size: -
v_call: TRBV27
d_call: TRBD1
j_call: TRBJ2-7

cdr3_nt: TGTGCCAGCAGTCCACGAGCTAGATCTGGGGAGCTGTTTTTT
cdr3_aa: CASSPRARSGELFF
clone_size: -
v_call: TRBV28
d_call: -
j_call: TRBJ2-2

cdr3_nt: TGTGCCAGCGCCTCCGGGGGGTGGAACTATGGCTACACCTTC
cdr3_aa: CASASGGWNYGYTF
clone_size: -
v_call: TRBV28
d_call: -
j_call: TRBJ1-2

cdr3_nt: TGTGCCATCAGTCCAACCGGGACCTCTGGAAACACCATATATTTT
cdr3_aa: CAISPTGTSGNTIYF
clone_size: -
v_call: TRBV10-3
d_call: -
j_call: TRBJ1-3

cdr3_nt: TGTGCCAGCAGCACGGGGACTAGCGGGAACAGCGAGCAGTACTTC
cdr3_aa: CASSTGTSGNSEQYF
clone_size: once
v_call: TRBV5-4
d_call: TRBD2
j_call: TRBJ2-7

cdr3_nt: TGCAGCGTTGTTGGTAGGGGGCAGGATAACACTGAAGCTTTCTTT
cdr3_aa: CSVVGRGQDNTEAFF
clone_size: -
v_call: TRBV29-1
d_call: TRBD1
j_call: TRBJ1-1

cdr3_nt: TGTGCCAGCAAAAGCCCCCGATTGACGAACACCGGGGAGCTGTTTTTT
cdr3_aa: CASKSPRLTNTGELFF
clone_size: -
v_call: TRBV28
d_call: -
j_call: TRBJ2-2

cdr3_nt: TGTGCCAGCAGTTACAACCGGTACGAGCAGTACTTC
cdr3_aa: CASSYNRYEQYF
clone_size: once
v_call: TRBV11-2
d_call: -
j_call: TRBJ2-7

cdr3_nt: TGTGCCAGCAGGACCGGGCGACGCACAGATACGCAGTATTTT
cdr3_aa: CASRTGRRTDTQYF
clone_size: -
v_call: TRBV11-1
d_call: -
j_call: TRBJ2-3